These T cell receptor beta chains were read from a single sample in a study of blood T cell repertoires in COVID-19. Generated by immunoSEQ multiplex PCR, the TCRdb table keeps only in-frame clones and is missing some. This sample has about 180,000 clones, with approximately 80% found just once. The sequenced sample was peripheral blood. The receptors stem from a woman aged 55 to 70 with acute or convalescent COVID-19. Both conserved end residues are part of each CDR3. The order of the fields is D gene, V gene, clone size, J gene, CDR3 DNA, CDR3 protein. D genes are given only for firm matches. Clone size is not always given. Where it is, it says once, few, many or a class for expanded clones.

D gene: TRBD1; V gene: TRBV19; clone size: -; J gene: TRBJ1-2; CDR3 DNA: TGTGCCAGTAGTAGGATAACAGGGGGCTATGGCTACACCTTC; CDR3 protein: CASSRITGGYGYTF
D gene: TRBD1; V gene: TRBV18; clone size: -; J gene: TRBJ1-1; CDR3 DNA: TGTGCCAGTTATACCCAGGGACAGGGGCTGAACACTGAAGCTTTCTTT; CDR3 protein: CASYTQGQGLNTEAFF
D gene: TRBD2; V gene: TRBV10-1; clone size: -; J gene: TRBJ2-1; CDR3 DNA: TGCGCCAGCAGCCGAGGGACTAGCGGGGAACTGGCACAGTTCTTC; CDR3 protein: CASSRGTSGELAQFF
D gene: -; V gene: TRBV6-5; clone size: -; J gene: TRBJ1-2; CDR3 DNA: TGTGCCAGCAGCCCACAAGTTAACTATGGCTACACCTTC; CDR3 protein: CASSPQVNYGYTF
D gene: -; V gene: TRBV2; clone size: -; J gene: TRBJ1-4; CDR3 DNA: TGTGCCAGCAGTACGCGGGCGAGAACTAATGAAAAACTGTTTTTT; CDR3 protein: CASSTRARTNEKLFF
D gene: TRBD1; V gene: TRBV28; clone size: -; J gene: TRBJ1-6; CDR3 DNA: TGTGCCAGCAGCTCGCAACCCAAGGACAGGATGGATTCACCCCTCCACTTT; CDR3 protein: CASSSQPKDRMDSPLHF
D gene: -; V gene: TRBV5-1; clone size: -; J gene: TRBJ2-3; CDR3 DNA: TGCGCCAGCAGCTCCCGTGTTGGGGGGGCAACAGATACGCAGTATTTT; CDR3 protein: CASSSRVGGATDTQYF
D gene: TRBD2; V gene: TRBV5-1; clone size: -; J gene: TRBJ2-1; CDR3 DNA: TGCGCCAGCAGCCCGGAGGCGGGGGGGCTTAATGAGCAGTTCTTC; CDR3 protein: CASSPEAGGLNEQFF
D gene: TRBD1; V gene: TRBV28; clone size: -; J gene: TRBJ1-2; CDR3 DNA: TGTGCCAGCAGTTTTAGGGGGACAGGAAACTATGGCTACACCTTC; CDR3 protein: CASSFRGTGNYGYTF
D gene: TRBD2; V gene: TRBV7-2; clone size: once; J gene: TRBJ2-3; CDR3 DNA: TGTGCCAGCAGCTTAGCCCCGGGACTAGCGGGGGAGGTCACAGATACGCAGTATTTT; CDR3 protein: CASSLAPGLAGEVTDTQYF
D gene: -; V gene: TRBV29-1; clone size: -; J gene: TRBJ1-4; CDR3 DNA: TGCAGCGTTGGTGAGAGAAACTATGAAAAACTGTTTTTT; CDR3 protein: CSVGERNYEKLFF
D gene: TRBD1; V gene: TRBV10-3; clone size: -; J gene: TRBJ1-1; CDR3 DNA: TGTGCCATCAGTGAAAGGACAGGGAACACTGAAGCTTTCTTT; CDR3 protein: CAISERTGNTEAFF
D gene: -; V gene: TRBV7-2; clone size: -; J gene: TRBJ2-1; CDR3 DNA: TGTGCCAGCAGCCCACAATGGGGGCAGGGCTACAATGAGCAGTTCTTC; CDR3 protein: CASSPQWGQGYNEQFF
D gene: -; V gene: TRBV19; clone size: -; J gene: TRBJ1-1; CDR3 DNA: TGTGCCAGTACGCGGGGAGGGTCGGACACTGAAGCTTTCTTT; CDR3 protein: CASTRGGSDTEAFF
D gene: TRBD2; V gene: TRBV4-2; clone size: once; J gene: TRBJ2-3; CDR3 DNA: TGTGCCAGCAGCCAAGACTGGTCTAGCGGGGGGGCCCAAGATACGCAGTATTTT; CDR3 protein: CASSQDWSSGGAQDTQYF
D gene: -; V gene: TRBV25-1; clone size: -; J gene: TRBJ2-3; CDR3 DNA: TGTGCCACCAAGGATCGGGGTGCAGATACGCAGTATTTT; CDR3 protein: CATKDRGADTQYF
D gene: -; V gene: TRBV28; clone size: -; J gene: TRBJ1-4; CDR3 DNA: TGTGCCAGCAGTGGTCAGGGTAACGAAAAACTGTTTTTT; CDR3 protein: CASSGQGNEKLFF
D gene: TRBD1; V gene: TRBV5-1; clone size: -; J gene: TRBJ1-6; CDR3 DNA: TGCGCCAGCAGCTTATCCGGGACAGCGGACTCACCCCTCCACTTT; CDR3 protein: CASSLSGTADSPLHF
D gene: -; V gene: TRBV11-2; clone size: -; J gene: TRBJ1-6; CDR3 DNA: TGTGCCAGCAGCTTAGTCCGCCAGAGGAAGGCTTCACCCCTCCACTTT; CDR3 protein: CASSLVRQRKASPLHF
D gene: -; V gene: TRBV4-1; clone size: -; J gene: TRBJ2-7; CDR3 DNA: TGCGCCAGCAGCCAAGAGCCAGCGGGCTACGAGCAGTACTTC; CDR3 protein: CASSQEPAGYEQYF
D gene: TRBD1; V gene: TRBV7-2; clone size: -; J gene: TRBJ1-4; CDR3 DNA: TGTGCCAGCAGCCCGCGGACAGGGGTGGAAAAACTGTTTTTT; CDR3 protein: CASSPRTGVEKLFF
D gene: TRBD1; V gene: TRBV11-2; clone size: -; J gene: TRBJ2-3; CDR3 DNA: TGTGCCAGCAGCGGATGGGACAGGGATGCAGATACGCAGTATTTT; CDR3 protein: CASSGWDRDADTQYF
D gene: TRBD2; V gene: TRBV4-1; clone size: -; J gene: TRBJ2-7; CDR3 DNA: TGCGCCAGCAGCCAAGAGATGGGACTAGCGGCCTCCTACGAGCAGTACTTC; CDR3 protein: CASSQEMGLAASYEQYF
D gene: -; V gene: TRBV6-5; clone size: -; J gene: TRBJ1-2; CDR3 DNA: TGTGCCAGCAGTTACGCCGACAGGTCCTATGGCTACACCTTC; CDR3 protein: CASSYADRSYGYTF
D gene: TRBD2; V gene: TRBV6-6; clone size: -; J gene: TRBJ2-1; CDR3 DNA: TGTGCCAGCAGTTACTCGGGACTAGCGGGGGCCCCTGAGCAGTTCTTC; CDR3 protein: CASSYSGLAGAPEQFF
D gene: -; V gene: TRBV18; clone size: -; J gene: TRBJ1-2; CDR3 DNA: TGTGCCAGCTCACCATCGGGTAGTTTCTATGGCTACACCTTC; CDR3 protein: CASSPSGSFYGYTF
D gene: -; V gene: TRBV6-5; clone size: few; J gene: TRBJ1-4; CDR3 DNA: TGTGCCAGCAGCCCCCGACAGATTCCTGAAAAACTGTTTTTT; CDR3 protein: CASSPRQIPEKLFF
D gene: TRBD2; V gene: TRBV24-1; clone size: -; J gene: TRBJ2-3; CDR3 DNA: TGTGCCACCAGTGATTTGCCTAGCGGGGTAGTCTCACATACGCAGTATTTT; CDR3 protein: CATSDLPSGVVSHTQYF
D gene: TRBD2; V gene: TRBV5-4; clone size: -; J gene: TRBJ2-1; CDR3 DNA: TGTGCCAGCAGCCGTGGACAGGGGCTAGCGGGGGGGCCGGCACACAATGAGCAGTTCTTC; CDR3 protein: CASSRGQGLAGGPAHNEQFF
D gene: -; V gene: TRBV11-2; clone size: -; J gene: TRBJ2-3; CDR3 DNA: TGTGCCAGCAGCTCGGACAGGGAGGGTTCAGATACGCAGTATTTT; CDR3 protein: CASSSDREGSDTQYF
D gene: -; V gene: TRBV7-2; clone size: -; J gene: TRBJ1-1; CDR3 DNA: TGTGCCAGCAGCTTATACAGTGAAGCTTTCTTT; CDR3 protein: CASSLYSEAFF
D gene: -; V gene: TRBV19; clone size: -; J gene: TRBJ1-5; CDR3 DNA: TGTGCCAGTAGTATCAGAGGGACTAATCAGCCCCAGCATTTT; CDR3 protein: CASSIRGTNQPQHF
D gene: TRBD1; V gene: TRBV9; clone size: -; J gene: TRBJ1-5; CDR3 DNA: TGTGCCAGCAGGGTGGGACAGCCCCCTGATCAGCCCCAGCATTTT; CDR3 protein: CASRVGQPPDQPQHF
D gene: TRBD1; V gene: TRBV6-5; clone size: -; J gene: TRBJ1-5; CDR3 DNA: TGTGCCAGCATCCGAACAGGGGAGAGCAATCAGCCCCAGCATTTT; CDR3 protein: CASIRTGESNQPQHF
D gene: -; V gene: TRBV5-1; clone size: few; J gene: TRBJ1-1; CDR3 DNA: TGCGCCAGCAGCAAAACAGAGAACACTGAAGCTTTCTTT; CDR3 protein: CASSKTENTEAFF
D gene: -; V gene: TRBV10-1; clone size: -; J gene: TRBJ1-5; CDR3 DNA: TGCGCCAGCAGTGACCAGGGTTGTCAGCCCCAGCATTTT; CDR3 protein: CASSDQGCQPQHF
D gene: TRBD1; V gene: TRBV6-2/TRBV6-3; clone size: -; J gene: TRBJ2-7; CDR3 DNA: TGTGCCAGCAGTTACACAGTTTACAGGGGCGTTTTGTACGAGCAGTACTTC; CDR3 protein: CASSYTVYRGVLYEQYF
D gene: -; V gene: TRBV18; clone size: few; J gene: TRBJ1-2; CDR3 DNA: TGTGCCAGCTCACCATCGAACCTGGCCACCTTC; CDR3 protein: CASSPSNLATF
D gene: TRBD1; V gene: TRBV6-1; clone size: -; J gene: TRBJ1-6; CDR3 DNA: TGTGCCAGCAGTGAAGATGTTTGGGACAGGGCGGCGGATTCACCCCTCCACTTT; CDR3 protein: CASSEDVWDRAADSPLHF
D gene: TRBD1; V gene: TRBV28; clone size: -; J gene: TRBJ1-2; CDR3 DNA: TGTGCCAGCAGTTTAATTGGACAGGGGGCGCAGGGCTACACCTTC; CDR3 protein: CASSLIGQGAQGYTF
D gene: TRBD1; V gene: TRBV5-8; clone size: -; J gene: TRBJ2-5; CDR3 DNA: TGTGCCAGCAGCTCCGGGACAGGGGTGGCCCGGAGAGAGACCCAGTACTTC; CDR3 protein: CASSSGTGVARRETQYF
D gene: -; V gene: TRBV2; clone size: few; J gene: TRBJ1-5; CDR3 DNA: TGTGCCAGCAGTGACCAGGGAGGGCAGCCCCAGCATTTT; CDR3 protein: CASSDQGGQPQHF
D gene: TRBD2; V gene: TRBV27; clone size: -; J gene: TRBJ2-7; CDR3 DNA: TGTGCCAGCACCTTATCAGCGGGGGGGTGGGGCGAGCAGTACTTC; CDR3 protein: CASTLSAGGWGEQYF
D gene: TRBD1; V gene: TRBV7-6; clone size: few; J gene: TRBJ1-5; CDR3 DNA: TGTGCCAGCAGCCAGGGGGCCGATCAGCCCCAGCATTTT; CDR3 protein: CASSQGADQPQHF
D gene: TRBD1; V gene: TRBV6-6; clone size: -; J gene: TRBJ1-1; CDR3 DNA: TGTGCCAGCAGCTATCTCAGGGGGATAAACACTGAAGCTTTCTTT; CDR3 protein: CASSYLRGINTEAFF
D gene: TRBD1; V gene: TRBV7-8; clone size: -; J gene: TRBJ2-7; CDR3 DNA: TGTGCCAGCAGCTCCCGGGACAGGGGCTACGAGCAGTACTTC; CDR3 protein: CASSSRDRGYEQYF
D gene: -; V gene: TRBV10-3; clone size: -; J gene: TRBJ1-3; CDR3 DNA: TGTGCCACCGGGACATCTGGAAACACCATATATTTT; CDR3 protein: CATGTSGNTIYF
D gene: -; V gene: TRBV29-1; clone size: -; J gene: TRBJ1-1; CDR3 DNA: TGCAGCGTGCAGGTGAACACTGAAGCTTTCTTT; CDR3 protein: CSVQVNTEAFF
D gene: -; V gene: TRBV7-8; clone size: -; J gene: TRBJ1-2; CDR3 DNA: TGTGCCAGCAGCCTAATAGCTAACTATGGCTACACCTTC; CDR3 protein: CASSLIANYGYTF
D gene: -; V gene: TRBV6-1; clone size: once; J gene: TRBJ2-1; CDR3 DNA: TGTGCCAGCAGTTCCGGAGGGTCCGGATACAATGAGCAGTTCTTC; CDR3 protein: CASSSGGSGYNEQFF
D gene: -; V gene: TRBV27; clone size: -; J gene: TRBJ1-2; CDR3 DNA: TGTGCCAGCAGTTTGTTCCCTAGCAATTACTATGGCTACACCTTC; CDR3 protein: CASSLFPSNYYGYTF
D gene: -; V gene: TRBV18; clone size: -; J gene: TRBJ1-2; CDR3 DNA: TGTGCCAGCTCATCAACCCCGAGGGGGAACATTAACTATGGCTACACCTTC; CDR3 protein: CASSSTPRGNINYGYTF
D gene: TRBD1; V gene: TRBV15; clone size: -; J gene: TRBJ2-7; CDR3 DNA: TGTGCCACCAGCCCGACAGGGAGCTACGAGCAGTACTTC; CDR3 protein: CATSPTGSYEQYF
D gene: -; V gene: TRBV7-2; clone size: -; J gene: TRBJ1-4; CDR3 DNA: TGTGCCAGCAGCCTCTCACGGGGGACCTGGGAAAAACTGTTTTTT; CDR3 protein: CASSLSRGTWEKLFF
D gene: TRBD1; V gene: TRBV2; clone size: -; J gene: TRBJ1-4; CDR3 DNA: TGTGCCAGCAGAGGACAGGGCCCTCCTAATGAAAAACTGTTTTTT; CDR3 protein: CASRGQGPPNEKLFF